This T cell receptor (beta chain) is drawn from a study of T cell clonotyping in hematopoietic cell transplantation. Study-wide results and caveats: Few recipient clonotypes overlapped donors; over 97% were de novo at given depth. After transplant, recipient diversity fell while pathologically expanded clonotypes grew through day 180.

The protocol was immunoSEQ multiplex PCR, while the TCRdb copy is restricted to in-frame clones and leaves out a portion. This table has 3,500 to 4,500 clones, 65% to 80% appearing once. Germline CDR1 SQVTM, CDR2 ANQGSEA. The CDR3 has 12 residues. This clone was observed a single time. Its target is unknown. Blood collection times were about day -28 and days 30, 100, 180 posttransplant. The sequencing here drew on PBMCs, taken 100 days after allogeneic stem cell transplant. The chain has TRBV29-1 and TRBJ2-5; a weak D match, TRBD1 (5 bases). The source of this sequence is a male patient aged 60 to 75 who had an allogeneic stem cell transplant, so the T cells may come from the graft donor. Some clones in this sample may be carry-over from other donors' samples. The CDR3 bases are TGCAGTCTCCAGGGTGTGGGAGAGACCCAGTACTTC. The encoded protein is CSLQGVGETQYF. The complete variable domain, with remaining parts taken from reference TRBV29-1 and TRBJ2-5, reads SAVISQKPSRDICQRGTSLTIQCQVDSQVTMMFWYRQQPGQSLTLIATANQGSEATYESGFVIDKFPISRPNLTFSTLTVSNMSPEDSSIYLCSLQGVGETQYFGPGTRLLVL.